The clone carrying this T cell receptor beta chain was seen more than once but under ten times. This record belongs to a study of OX40 agonist ivuxolimab in advanced cancers. Germline V lookup: CDR1 MNHEY, CDR2 SVGAGI. CDR3 length equals 14 residues. V shed 2 bases and J shed 4 bases, with 11 bases lying between them. The table came from immunoSEQ multiplex PCR; TCRdb's copy has only in-frame clones and leaves some out. The repertoire holds fewer than 70,000 clones, with approximately 90% as singletons. The V call is TRBV6-5, the J call TRBJ1-1; D may be TRBD1 (5 bases). This receptor was taken from an adult with an advanced solid tumor such as melanoma, head and neck, liver or kidney cancer. The sequencing here drew on CD4+ or CD8+ T cells sorted from blood, taken in a trial of the OX40 agonist ivuxolimab. CDR3 protein: CASSYRGQGTEAFF. The CDR3 coding sequence is TGTGCCAGCAGTTACAGGGGCCAGGGCACTGAAGCTTTCTTT.